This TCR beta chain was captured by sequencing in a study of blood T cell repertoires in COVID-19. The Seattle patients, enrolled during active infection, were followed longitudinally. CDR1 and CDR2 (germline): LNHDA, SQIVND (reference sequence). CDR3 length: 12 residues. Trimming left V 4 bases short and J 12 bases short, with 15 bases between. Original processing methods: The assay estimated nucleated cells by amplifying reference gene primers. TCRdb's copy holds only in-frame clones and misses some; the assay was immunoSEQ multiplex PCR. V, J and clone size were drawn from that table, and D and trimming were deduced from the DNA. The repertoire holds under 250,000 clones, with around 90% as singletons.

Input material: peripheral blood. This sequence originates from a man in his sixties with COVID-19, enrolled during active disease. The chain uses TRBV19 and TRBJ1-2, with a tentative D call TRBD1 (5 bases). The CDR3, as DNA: TGTGCCAGTAGTACCGGGGGTAAGGGAAACACCTTC. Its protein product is CASSTGGKGNTF.